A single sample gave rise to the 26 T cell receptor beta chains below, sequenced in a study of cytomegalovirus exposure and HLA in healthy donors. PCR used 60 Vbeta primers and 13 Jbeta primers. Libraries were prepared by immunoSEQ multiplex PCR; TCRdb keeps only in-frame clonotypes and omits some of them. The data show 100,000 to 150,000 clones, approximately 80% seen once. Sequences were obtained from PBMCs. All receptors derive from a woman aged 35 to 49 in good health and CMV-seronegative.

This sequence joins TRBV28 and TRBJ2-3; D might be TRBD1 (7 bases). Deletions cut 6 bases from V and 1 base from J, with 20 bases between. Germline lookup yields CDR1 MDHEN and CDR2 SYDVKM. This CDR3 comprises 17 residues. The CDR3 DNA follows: TGTGCCAGCAGCCTACTGGGTGTCAGGGGGGGCACAGATACGCAGTATTTT. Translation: CASSLLGVRGGTDTQYF.

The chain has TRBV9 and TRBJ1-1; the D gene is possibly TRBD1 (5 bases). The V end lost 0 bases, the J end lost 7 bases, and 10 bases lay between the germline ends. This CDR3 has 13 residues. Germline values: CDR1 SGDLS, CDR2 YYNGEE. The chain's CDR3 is CASSVGGDCEAFF. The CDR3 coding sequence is TGTGCCAGCAGCGTAGGGGGGGATTGTGAAGCTTTCTTT. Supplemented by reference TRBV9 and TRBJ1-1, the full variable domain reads DSGVTQTPKHLITATGQRVTLRCSPRSGDLSVYWYQQSLDQGLQFLIQYYNGEERAKGNILERFSAQQFPDLHSELNLSSLELGDSALYFCASSVGGDCEAFFGQGTRLTVV.

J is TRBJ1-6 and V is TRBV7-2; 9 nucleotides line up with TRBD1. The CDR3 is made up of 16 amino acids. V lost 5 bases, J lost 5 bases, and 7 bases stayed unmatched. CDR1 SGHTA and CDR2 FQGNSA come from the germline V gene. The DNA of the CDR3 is TGTGCCAGCAGCCCCCTCGGGACAGGGAATAATTCACCCCTCCACTTT. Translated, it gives CASSPLGTGNNSPLHF.

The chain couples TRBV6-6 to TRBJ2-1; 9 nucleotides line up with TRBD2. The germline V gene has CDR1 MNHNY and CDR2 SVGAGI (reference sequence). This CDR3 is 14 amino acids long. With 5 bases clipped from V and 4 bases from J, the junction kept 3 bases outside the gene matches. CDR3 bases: TGTGCCAGCAGTCTAGCGGGGCGTTACAATGAGCAGTTCTTC. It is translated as CASSLAGRYNEQFF.

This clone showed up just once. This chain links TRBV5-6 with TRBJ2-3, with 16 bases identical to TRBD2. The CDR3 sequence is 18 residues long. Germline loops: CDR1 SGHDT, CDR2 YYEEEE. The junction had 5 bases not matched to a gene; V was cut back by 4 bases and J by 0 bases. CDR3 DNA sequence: TGTGCCAGCAGCAGGGGACTAGCGGGGGGGAGTAGCACAGATACGCAGTATTTT. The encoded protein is CASSRGLAGGSSTDTQYF. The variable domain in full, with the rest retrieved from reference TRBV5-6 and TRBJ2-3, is DAGVTQSPTHLIKTRGQQVTLRCSPKSGHDTVSWYQQALGQGPQFIFQYYEEEERQRGNFPDRFSGHQFPNYSSELNVNALLLGDSALYLCASSRGLAGGSSTDTQYFGPGTRLTVL.

The CDR3, as DNA: TGCGCCAGAAGGACAGGGGATATCACAGATACGCAGTATTTT. This gives the protein CARRTGDITDTQYF. The chain recombines TRBV23-1 with TRBJ2-3, with 9 bases matching TRBD1. TRBV23-1 is sorted into the ORF group, with uncertain function. The length of the CDR3 is 14 residues. Trimming cost V 9 bases and J 2 bases; bases outside gene matches: 6.

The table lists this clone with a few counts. The CDR3 region has the DNA TGTGCCAGCAGCATCGCGGAGGCCTATGGCTACACCTTC. Translated, it gives CASSIAEAYGYTF. The chain has TRBV7-8 and TRBJ1-2; D remains unclear. CDR1 is SGHVS and CDR2 is FQNEAQ in the germline V gene. The CDR3 sequence is 13 residues long. V lost 5 bases to trimming and J lost 4 bases, with 11 bases between them.

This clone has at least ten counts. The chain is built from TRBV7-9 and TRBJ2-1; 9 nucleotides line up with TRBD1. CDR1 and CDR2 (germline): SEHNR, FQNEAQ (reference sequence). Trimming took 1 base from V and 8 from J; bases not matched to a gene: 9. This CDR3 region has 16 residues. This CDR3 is CASSLGLGQGMDEQFF. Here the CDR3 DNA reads TGTGCCAGCAGCTTAGGTTTAGGACAGGGGATGGATGAGCAGTTCTTC. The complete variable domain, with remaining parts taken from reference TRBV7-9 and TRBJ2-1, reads DTGVSQNPRHKITKRGQNVTFRCDPISEHNRLYWYRQTLGQGPEFLTYFQNEAQLEKSRLLSDRFSAERPKGSFSTLEIQRTEQGDSAMYLCASSLGLGQGMDEQFFGPGTRLTVL.

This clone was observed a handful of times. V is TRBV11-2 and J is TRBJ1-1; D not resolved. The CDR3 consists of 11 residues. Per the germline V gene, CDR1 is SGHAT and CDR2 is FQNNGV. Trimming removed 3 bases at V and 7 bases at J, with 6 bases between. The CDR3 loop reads CASSLRGEAFF. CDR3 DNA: TGTGCCAGCAGCTTGCGGGGTGAAGCTTTCTTT. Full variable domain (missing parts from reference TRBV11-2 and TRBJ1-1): EAGVAQSPRYKIIEKRQSVAFWCNPISGHATLYWYQQILGQGPKLLIQFQNNGVVDDSQLPKDRFSAERLKGVDSTLKIQPAKLEDSAVYLCASSLRGEAFFGQGTRLTVV.

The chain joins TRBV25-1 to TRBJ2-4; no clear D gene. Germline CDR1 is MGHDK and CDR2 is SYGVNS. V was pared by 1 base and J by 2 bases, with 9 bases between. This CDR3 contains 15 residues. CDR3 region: CASSEWSETKNIQYF. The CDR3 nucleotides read TGTGCCAGCAGTGAATGGAGTGAAACCAAAAACATTCAGTACTTC.

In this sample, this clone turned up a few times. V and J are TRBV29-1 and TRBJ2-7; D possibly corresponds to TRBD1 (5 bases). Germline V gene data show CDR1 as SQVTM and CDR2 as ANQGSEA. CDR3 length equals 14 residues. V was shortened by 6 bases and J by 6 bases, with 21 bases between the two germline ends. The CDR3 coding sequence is TGCAGCGTCCTATCGGGCAGGGCCGTGGGCGAGCAGTACTTC. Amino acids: CSVLSGRAVGEQYF.

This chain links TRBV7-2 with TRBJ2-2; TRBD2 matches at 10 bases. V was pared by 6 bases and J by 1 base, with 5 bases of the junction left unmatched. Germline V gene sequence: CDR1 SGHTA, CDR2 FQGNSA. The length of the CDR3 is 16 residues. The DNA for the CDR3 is TGTGCCAGCAGACCTAGCGGGGGCCAGAACACCGGGGAGCTGTTTTTT. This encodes CASRPSGGQNTGELFF. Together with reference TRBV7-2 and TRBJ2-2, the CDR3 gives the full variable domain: GAGVSQSPSNKVTEKGKDVELRCDPISGHTALYWYRQSLGQGLEFLIYFQGNSAPDKSGLPSDRFSAERTGGSVSTLTIQRTQQEDSAVYLCASRPSGGQNTGELFFGEGSRLTVL.

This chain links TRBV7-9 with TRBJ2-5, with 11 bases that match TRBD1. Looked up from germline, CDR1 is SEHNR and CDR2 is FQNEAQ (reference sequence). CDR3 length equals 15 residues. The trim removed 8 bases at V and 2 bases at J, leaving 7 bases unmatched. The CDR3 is CASGRTGGQQETQYF. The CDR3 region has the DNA TGTGCCAGCGGACGGACAGGGGGCCAGCAAGAGACCCAGTACTTC.

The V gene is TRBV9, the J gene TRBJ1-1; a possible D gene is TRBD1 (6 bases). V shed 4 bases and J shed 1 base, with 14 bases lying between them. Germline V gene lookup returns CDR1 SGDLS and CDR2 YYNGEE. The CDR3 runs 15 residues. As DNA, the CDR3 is TGTGCCAGCAGCCCCCAGGGGACGCCGAACACTGAAGCTTTCTTT. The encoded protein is CASSPQGTPNTEAFF.

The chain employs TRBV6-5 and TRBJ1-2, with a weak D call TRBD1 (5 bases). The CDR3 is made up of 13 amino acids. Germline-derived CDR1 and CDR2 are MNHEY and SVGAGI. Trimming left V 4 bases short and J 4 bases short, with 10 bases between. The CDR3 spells CASSSGGSYGYTF. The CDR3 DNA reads TGTGCCAGCAGTTCGGGGGGATCCTATGGCTACACCTTC.

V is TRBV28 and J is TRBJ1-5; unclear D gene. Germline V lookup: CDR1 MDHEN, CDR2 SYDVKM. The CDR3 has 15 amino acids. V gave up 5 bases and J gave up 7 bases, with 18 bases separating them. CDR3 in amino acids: CASSGRSLRYQPQHF. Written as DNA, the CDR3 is TGTGCCAGCAGTGGGAGGTCCCTTAGGTACCAGCCCCAGCATTTT.

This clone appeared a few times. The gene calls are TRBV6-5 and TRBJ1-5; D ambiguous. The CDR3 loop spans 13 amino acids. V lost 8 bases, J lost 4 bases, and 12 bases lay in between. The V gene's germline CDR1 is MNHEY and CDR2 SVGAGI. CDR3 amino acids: CASRRGVNQPQHF. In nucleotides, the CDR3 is TGTGCCAGCCGCCGGGGAGTTAATCAGCCCCAGCATTTT.

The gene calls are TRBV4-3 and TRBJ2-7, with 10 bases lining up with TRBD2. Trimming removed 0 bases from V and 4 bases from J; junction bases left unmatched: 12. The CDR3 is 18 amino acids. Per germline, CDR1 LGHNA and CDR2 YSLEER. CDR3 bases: TGCGCCAGCAGCCAAGATGCGATAGCGGGAGGCCCTGGGTACGAGCAGTACTTC. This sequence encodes CASSQDAIAGGPGYEQYF.

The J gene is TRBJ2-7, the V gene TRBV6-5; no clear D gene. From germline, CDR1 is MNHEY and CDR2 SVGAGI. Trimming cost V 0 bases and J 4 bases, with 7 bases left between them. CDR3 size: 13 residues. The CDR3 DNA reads TGTGCCAGCAGTTACTCATCAGAATACGAGCAGTACTTC. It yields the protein CASSYSSEYEQYF.

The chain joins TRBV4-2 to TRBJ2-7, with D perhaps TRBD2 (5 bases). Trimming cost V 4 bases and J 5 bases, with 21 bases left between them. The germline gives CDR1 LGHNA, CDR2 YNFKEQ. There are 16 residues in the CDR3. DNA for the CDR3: TGTGCCAGCAGCCGATCACGGTGGGAGCGTAGCCACGAGCAGTACTTC. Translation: CASSRSRWERSHEQYF.

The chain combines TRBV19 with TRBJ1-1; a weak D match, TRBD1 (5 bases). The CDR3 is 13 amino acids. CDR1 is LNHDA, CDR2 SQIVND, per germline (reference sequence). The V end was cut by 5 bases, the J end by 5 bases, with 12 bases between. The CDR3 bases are TGTGCCAGTAGTGGTAGCGGGGGGACTGAAGCTTTCTTT. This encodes CASSGSGGTEAFF.

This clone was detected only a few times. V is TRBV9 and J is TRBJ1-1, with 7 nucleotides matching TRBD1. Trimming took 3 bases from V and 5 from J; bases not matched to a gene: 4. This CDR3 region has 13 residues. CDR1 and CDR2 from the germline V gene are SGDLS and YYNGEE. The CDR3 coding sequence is TGTGCCAGCAGCGGAGGACAGGAAACTGAAGCTTTCTTT. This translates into CASSGGQETEAFF.

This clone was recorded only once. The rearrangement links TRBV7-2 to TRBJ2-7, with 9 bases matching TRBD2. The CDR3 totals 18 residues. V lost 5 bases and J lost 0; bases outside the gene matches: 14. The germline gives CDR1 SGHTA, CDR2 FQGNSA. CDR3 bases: TGTGCCAGCAGCCCATTACTAGCGGCGGGAGGGCACTCCTACGAGCAGTACTTC. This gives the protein CASSPLLAAGGHSYEQYF.

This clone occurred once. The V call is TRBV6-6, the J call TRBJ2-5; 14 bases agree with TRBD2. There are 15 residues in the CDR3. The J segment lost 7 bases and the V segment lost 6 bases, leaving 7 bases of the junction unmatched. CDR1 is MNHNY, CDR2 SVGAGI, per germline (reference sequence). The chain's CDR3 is CASRSGLAGVGTQYF. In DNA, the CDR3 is TGTGCCAGCAGGTCGGGACTAGCGGGAGTCGGGACCCAGTACTTC.

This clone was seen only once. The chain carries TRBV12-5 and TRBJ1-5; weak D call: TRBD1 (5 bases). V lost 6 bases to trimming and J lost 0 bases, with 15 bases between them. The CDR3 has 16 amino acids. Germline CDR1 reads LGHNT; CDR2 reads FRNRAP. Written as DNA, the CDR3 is TGTGCTAGTGGACCCTGGGGCGCTAATAGCAATCAGCCCCAGCATTTT. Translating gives CASGPWGANSNQPQHF.

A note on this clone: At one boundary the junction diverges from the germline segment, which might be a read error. Written as DNA, the CDR3 is TGTGCCACTAGCTCGGAGGGGAGCACTCAGCCCCAGCATTTT. This encodes CATSSEGSTQPQHF. The chain employs TRBV19 and TRBJ1-5; D is perhaps TRBD1 (5 bases). The CDR3 consists of 14 residues. The germline CDR1 and CDR2 sequences are LNHDA and SQIVND (reference sequence).